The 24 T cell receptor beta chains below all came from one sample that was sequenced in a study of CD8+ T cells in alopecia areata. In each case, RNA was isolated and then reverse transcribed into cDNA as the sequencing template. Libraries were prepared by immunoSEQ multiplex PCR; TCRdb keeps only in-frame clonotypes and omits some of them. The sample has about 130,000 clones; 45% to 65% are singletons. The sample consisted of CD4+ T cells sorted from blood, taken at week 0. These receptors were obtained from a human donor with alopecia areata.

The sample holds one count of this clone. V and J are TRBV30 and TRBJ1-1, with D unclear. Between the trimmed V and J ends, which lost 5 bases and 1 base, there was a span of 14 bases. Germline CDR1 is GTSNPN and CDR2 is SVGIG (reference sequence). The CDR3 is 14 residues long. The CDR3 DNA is TGTGCCTGGGCGACCGGGGTCTCGAACACTGAAGCTTTCTTT. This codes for CAWATGVSNTEAFF. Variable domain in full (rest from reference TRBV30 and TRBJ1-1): SQTIHQWPATLVQPVGSPLSLECTVEGTSNPNLYWYRQAAGRGLQLLFYSVGIGQISSEVPQNLSASRPQDRQFILSSKKLLLSDSGFYLCAWATGVSNTEAFFGQGTRLTVV.

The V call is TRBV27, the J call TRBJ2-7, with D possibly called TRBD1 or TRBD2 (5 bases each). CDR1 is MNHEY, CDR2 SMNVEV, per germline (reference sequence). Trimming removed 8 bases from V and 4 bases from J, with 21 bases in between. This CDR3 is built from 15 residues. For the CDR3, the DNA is TGTGCCAGCGCAAGTGGGGGAGCACTTTTTTACGAGCAGTACTTC. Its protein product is CASASGGALFYEQYF.

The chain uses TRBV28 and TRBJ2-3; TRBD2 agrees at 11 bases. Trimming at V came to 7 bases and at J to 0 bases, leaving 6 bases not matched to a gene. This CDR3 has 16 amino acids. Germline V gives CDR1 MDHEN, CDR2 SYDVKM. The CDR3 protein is CASTHGTSGSTDTQYF. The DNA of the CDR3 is TGTGCCAGCACCCACGGGACTAGCGGTAGCACAGATACGCAGTATTTT. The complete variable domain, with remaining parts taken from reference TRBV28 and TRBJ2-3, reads DVKVTQSSRYLVKRTGEKVFLECVQDMDHENMFWYRQDPGLGLRLIYFSYDVKMKEKGDIPEGYSVSREKKERFSLILESASTNQTSMYLCASTHGTSGSTDTQYFGPGTRLTVL.

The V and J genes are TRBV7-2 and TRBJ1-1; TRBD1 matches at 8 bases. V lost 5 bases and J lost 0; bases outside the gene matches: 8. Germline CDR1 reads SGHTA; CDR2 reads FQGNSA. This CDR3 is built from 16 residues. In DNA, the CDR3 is TGTGCCAGCAGCGCAGGAGGACAGGGCATGAACACTGAAGCTTTCTTT. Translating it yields CASSAGGQGMNTEAFF.

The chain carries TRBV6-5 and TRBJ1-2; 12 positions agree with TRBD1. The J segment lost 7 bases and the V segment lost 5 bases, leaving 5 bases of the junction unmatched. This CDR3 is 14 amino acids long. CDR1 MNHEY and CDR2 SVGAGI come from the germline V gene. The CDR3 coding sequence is TGTGCCAGCAGTCGCCGGGACAGGGGGCCTGGCTACACCTTC. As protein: CASSRRDRGPGYTF.

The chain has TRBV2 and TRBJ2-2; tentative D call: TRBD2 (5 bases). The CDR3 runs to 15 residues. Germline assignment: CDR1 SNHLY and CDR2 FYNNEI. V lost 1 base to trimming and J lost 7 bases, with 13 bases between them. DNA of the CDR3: TGTGCCAGCAGTGAAGGGACCCTAGCAGTCGGGGAGCTGTTTTTT. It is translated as CASSEGTLAVGELFF.

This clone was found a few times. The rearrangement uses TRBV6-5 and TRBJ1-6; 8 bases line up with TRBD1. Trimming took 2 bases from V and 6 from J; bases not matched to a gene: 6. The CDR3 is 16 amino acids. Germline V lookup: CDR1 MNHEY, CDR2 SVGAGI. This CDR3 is CASSYRPGGSNSPLHF. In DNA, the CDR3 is TGTGCCAGCAGTTACCGGCCAGGGGGCTCTAATTCACCCCTCCACTTT.

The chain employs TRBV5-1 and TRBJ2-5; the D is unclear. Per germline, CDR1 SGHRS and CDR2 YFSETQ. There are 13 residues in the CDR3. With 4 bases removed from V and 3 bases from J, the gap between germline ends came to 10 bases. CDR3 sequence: CASSRQWEETQYF. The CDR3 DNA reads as TGCGCCAGCAGCAGGCAGTGGGAAGAGACCCAGTACTTC.

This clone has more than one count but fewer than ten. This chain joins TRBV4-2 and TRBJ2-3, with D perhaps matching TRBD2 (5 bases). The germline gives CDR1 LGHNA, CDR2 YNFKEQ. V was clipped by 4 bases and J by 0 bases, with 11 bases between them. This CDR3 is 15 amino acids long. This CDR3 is CASSRGPGSTDTQYF. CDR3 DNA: TGTGCCAGCAGCCGAGGGCCCGGAAGCACAGATACGCAGTATTTT.

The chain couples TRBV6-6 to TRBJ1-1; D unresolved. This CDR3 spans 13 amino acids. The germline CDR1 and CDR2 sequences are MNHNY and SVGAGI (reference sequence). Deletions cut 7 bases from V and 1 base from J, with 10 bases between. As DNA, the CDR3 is TGTGCCAGCACGCGCGGTTCGAACACTGAAGCTTTCTTT. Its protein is CASTRGSNTEAFF.

CDR3 sequence reads: CASSPNPTNEKLFF. The CDR3 bases are TGTGCCAGCAGTCCCAACCCAACTAATGAAAAACTGTTTTTT. The chain recombines TRBV6-5 with TRBJ1-4; D gene ambiguous. Germline V gene lookup returns CDR1 MNHEY and CDR2 SVGAGI. V lost 5 bases to trimming and J lost 0 bases, with 7 bases between them. This CDR3 comprises 14 residues.

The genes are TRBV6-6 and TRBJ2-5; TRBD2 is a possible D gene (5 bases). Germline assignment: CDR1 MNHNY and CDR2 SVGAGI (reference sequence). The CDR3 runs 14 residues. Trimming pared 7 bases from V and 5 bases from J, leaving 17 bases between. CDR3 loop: CASNFRRPWETQYF. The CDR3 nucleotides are TGTGCCAGCAACTTTAGGAGGCCCTGGGAGACCCAGTACTTC.

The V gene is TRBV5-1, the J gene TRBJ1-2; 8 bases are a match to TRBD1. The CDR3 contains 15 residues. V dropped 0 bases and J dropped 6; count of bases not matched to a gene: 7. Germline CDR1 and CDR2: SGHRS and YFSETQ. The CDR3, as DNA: TGCGCCAGCAGCTTGGACCCAGGGGGCAAGCATGGCTACACCTTC. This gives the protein CASSLDPGGKHGYTF.

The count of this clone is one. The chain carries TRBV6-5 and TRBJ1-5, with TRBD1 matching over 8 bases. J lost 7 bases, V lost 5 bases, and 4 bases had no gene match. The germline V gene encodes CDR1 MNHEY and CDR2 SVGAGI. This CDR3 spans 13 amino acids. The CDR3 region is CASSRQGRQPQHF. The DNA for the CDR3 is TGTGCCAGCAGTCGACAGGGGCGACAGCCCCAGCATTTT.

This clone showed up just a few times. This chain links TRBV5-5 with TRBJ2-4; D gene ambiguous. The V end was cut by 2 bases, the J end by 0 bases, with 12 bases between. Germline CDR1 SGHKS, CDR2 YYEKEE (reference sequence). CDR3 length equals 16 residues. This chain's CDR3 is CASSFYGELAKNIQYF. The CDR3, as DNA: TGTGCCAGCAGCTTTTATGGAGAGCTAGCCAAAAACATTCAGTACTTC.

The chain's CDR3 is CASSIGGLDTGELFF. In DNA form, the CDR3 reads TGTGCCAGTAGTATTGGGGGTTTGGACACCGGGGAGCTGTTTTTT. The rearrangement links TRBV19 to TRBJ2-2; D assignment may be TRBD1 or TRBD2 (5 bases each). This CDR3 contains 15 residues. The germline V gene encodes CDR1 LNHDA and CDR2 SQIVND (reference sequence). The V end lost 3 bases, the J end lost 3 bases, and 11 bases lay between the germline ends.

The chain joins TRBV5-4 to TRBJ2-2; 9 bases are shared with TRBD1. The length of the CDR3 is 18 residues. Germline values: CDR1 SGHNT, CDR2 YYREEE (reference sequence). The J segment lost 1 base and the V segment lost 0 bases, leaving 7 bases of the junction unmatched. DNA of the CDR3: TGTGCCAGCAGCTTGGCCTGGGACAGGGAAAAGAACACCGGGGAGCTGTTTTTT. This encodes CASSLAWDREKNTGELFF.

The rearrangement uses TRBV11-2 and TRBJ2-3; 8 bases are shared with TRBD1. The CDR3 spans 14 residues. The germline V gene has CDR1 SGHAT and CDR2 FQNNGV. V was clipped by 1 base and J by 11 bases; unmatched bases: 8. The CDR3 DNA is TGTGCCAGCAGCTTAGCGCTTGGACAGGGACGGCAGTATTTT. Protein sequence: CASSLALGQGRQYF.

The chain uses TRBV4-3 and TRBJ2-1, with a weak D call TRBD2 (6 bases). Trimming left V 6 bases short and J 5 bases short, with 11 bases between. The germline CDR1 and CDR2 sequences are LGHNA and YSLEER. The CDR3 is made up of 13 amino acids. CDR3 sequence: CASSRLGDNEQFF. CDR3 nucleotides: TGCGCCAGCAGTAGACTAGGTGACAATGAGCAGTTCTTC.

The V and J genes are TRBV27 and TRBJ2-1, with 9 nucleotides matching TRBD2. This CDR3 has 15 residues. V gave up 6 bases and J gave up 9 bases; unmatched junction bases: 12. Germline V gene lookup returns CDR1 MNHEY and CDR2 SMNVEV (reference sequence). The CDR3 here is CASRSGGGGAPEQFF. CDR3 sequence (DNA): TGTGCCAGCAGGAGTGGTGGCGGGGGGGCCCCTGAGCAGTTCTTC.

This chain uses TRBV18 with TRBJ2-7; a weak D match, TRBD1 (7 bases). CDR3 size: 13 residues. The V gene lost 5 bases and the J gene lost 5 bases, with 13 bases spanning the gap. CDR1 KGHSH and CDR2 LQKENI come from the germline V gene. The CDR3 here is CASSFRGADEQYF. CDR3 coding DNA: TGTGCCAGCTCATTCAGGGGGGCTGACGAGCAGTACTTC.

The CDR3 region is CASSPEDYGYTF. CDR3 coding DNA: TGCGCCAGCAGCCCCGAGGACTATGGCTACACCTTC. The chain recombines TRBV5-1 with TRBJ1-2; D gene ambiguous. Trimming removed 4 bases from V and 3 bases from J, with 7 bases in between. The CDR3 is 12 residues long. From germline, CDR1 is SGHRS and CDR2 YFSETQ.

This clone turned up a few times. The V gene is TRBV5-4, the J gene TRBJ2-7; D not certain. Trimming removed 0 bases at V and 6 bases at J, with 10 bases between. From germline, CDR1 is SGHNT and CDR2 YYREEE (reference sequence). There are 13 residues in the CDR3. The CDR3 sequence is CASSLGEGSEQYF. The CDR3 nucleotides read TGTGCCAGCAGCTTGGGGGAAGGAAGCGAGCAGTACTTC.

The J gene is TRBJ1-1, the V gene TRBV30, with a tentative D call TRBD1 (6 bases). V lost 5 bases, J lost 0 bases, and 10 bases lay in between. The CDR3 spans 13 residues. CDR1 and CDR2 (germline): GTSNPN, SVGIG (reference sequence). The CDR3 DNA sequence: TGTGCCTGGGGAAGACAGGTGAACACTGAAGCTTTCTTT. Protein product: CAWGRQVNTEAFF.